This T cell receptor beta chain was identified in a study of T cells in Graves' hyperthyroidism and ophthalmopathy. RNA transcripts served as the template for amplifying TCR beta CDR3 regions. HTBI primers drove first-round RT-PCR of the TCR CDR3. TCRdb reprocessed the multiplex PCR reads with MiXCR, giving one entry per CDR3 protein. This table has approximately 600,000 distinct CDR3 sequences, 14% appearing once. This clonotype was detected only a few times. V lost 8 bases, J lost 1 base, and 14 bases lay in between. Germline V gives CDR1 SNHLY, CDR2 FYNNEI. CDR3 length: 14 amino acids. The material sequenced was blood. The clonotype comes from a woman aged 18-29 years with Graves' ophthalmopathy. V usage is TRBV2 and J usage is TRBJ2-5; D not certain. The CDR3 here is CASGELAIQETQYF. DNA of the CDR3: TGTGCCAGCGGGGAATTAGCTATCCAAGAGACCCAGTACTTC.